The present entry profiles one TCR beta chain with its context. The TCR beta libraries were generated through quantitative 5'-RACE incorporating molecular barcodes. Each CDR3 protein is one row after TCRdb ran MiXCR on the 5' RACE reads. Of approximately 240,000 distinct CDR3 sequences in the sample, roughly 10% were seen once. This record belongs to a study of CD8 T cells in ankylosing spondylitis. The CDR3 covers 14 residues. Trimming cost V 9 bases and J 7 bases, with 19 bases left between them. This receptor was obtained from a male donor with ankylosing spondylitis or in good health (not recorded which). Sequenced input: blood, either unsorted or a sorted T cell fraction (not recorded which). The chain joins TRBV12-3 or TRBV12-4 to TRBJ2-1, with D possibly matching TRBD2 (7 bases). The DNA for the CDR3 is TGTGCCAGTCGTGAGGGGGGGCGGGGAAATGAGCAGTTCTTC. It codes for CASREGGRGNEQFF.